The 18 T cell receptor beta chains listed next were all sequenced from one sample in a study of blood T cell repertoires in COVID-19. The method was immunoSEQ multiplex PCR; TCRdb's version includes in-frame clones alone and lacks a portion of them. Here the sample spans roughly 39,000 clones, more than 90% being singletons. The sequenced sample consisted of peripheral blood. These receptors were obtained from a human donor in a cohort sampled during active COVID-19.

The rearrangement uses TRBV7-9 and TRBJ2-6; D unclear. The V gene lost 1 base and the J gene lost 1 base, with 8 bases spanning the gap. Germline values: CDR1 SEHNR, CDR2 FQNEAQ (reference sequence). This CDR3 contains 16 residues. CDR3 nucleotides: TGTGCCAGCAGCTTAGAAAGGAGATCTGGGGCCAACGTCCTGACTTTC. This gives the protein CASSLERRSGANVLTF. The whole variable domain, remainder taken from reference TRBV7-9 and TRBJ2-6, is DTGVSQNPRHKITKRGQNVTFRCDPISEHNRLYWYRQTLGQGPEFLTYFQNEAQLEKSRLLSDRFSAERPKGSFSTLEIQRTEQGDSAMYLCASSLERRSGANVLTFGAGSRLTVL.

The CDR3 bases are TGTGCCAGCAGCTTGAGGACAGGGGACACCGGGGAGCTGTTTTTT. This sequence encodes CASSLRTGDTGELFF. The V and J genes are TRBV7-8 and TRBJ2-2; 9 bases match TRBD1. V gave up 3 bases and J gave up 3 bases; unmatched junction bases: 2. The CDR3 runs 15 residues. From germline, CDR1 is SGHVS and CDR2 FQNEAQ.

The CDR3 is CASSLVLAEYSYNEQFF. CDR3 coding DNA: TGTGCCAGCAGCTTAGTGCTAGCGGAGTACTCCTACAATGAGCAGTTCTTC. V and J are TRBV7-6 and TRBJ2-1; TRBD2 matches at 7 bases. Germline trimming cut 1 base from V and 0 bases from J; bases unmatched to any gene: 6. CDR1 and CDR2 from the germline V gene are SGHVS and FNYEAQ. The CDR3 contains 17 residues.

V is TRBV4-3 and J is TRBJ2-1, with D perhaps matching TRBD2 (6 bases). Per the germline V gene, CDR1 is LGHNA and CDR2 is YSLEER. Trimming cost V 4 bases and J 8 bases, with 18 bases left between them. This CDR3 comprises 15 residues. The CDR3 loop reads CASSREFGGVHEQFF. DNA of the CDR3: TGCGCCAGCAGCCGCGAATTCGGGGGAGTCCATGAGCAGTTCTTC.

This sequence joins TRBV7-6 and TRBJ2-3, with a tentative D call TRBD2 (6 bases). The CDR3 has 15 residues. The V end lost 2 bases, the J end lost 6 bases, and 15 bases lay between the germline ends. The germline CDR1 and CDR2 sequences are SGHVS and FNYEAQ. The DNA for the CDR3 is TGTGCCAGCAGCTTAACGACCGGGGAGGCCGATACGCAGTATTTT. Protein sequence: CASSLTTGEADTQYF. Combining the CDR3 with reference TRBV7-6 and TRBJ2-3 gives the whole variable domain GAGVSQSPRYKVTKRGQDVALRCDPISGHVSLYWYRQALGQGPEFLTYFNYEAQQDKSGLPNDRFSAERPEGSISTLTIQRTEQRDSAMYRCASSLTTGEADTQYFGPGTRLTVL.

This clone appeared a few times. The V gene is TRBV6-5, the J gene TRBJ2-7; 9 bases match TRBD2. Germline lookup yields CDR1 MNHEY and CDR2 SVGAGI. V shed 5 bases and J 4 bases; nucleotides not matched to a gene: 6. The CDR3 is 14 amino acids. The CDR3 nucleotides read TGTGCCAGCAGTAAAAGCGGGAGGATGTACGAGCAGTACTTC. Protein product: CASSKSGRMYEQYF.

To note about this clone: The junction departs from germline at one end; a sequencing error may be responsible. This chain links TRBV9 with TRBJ2-5; maybe TRBD1 (6 bases). The CDR3 is 14 amino acids. CDR1 and CDR2 from the germline V gene are SGDLS and YYNGEE. The CDR3 protein is CASGVGAVQETQYF. The CDR3 DNA is TGTGCCAGCGGCGTGGGGGCCGTCCAAGAGACCCAGTACTTC.

CDR3 nucleotides: TGTGCCAGCAGCTTTACAGGGATCTACGAGCAGTACTTC. This gives the protein CASSFTGIYEQYF. V and J are TRBV5-6 and TRBJ2-7; maybe TRBD1 (6 bases). The germline gives CDR1 SGHDT, CDR2 YYEEEE. The CDR3 runs 13 residues. V lost 2 bases and J 3 bases, leaving 9 bases between the germline ends.

The V and J genes are TRBV9 and TRBJ2-1, with a tentative D call TRBD2 (7 bases). V lost 4 bases, J lost 8 bases, and 16 bases lay in between. Germline-derived CDR1 and CDR2 are SGDLS and YYNGEE. CDR3 length: 14 residues. CDR3 region: CASSYTQGRDEQFF. CDR3 DNA sequence: TGTGCCAGCAGCTATACGCAGGGGAGGGATGAGCAGTTCTTC.

The chain links TRBV4-1 to TRBJ1-5, with 12 nucleotides matching TRBD1. The CDR3 sequence is 15 residues long. CDR1 is MGHRA and CDR2 is YSYEKL in the germline V gene. V trimming: 5 bases; J trimming: 5 bases; junction bases outside the gene matches: 4. For the CDR3, the DNA is TGCGCCAGCAGCTCCGGGACAGGGGGCTATCAGCCCCAGCATTTT. Its protein product is CASSSGTGGYQPQHF.

The chain couples TRBV30 to TRBJ2-1; D gene uncertain. The V and J ends lost 1 base and 9 bases respectively, with 10 bases between them. The CDR3 has 12 amino acids. Germline lookup yields CDR1 GTSNPN and CDR2 SVGIG (reference sequence). The CDR3 DNA sequence: TGTGCCTGGAGTGCGCGTCCGGGTGAGCAGTTCTTC. Encoded protein: CAWSARPGEQFF.

The rearrangement joins TRBV14 to TRBJ2-1; TRBD2 matches at 9 bases. The CDR3 consists of 14 residues. J gave up 9 bases and V 0 bases, and 3 bases lay outside the gene matches. CDR1 is SGHDN and CDR2 is FVKESK in the germline V gene. CDR3 in amino acids: CASSQDRGRGEQFF. The CDR3, as DNA: TGTGCCAGCAGCCAAGACCGCGGGAGGGGTGAGCAGTTCTTC.

The chain carries TRBV7-6 and TRBJ2-7; D is uncertain. Between the trimmed V and J ends, which lost 2 bases and 3 bases, there was a span of 8 bases. CDR3 length equals 13 residues. Germline V CDR1 and CDR2: SGHVS, FNYEAQ. DNA of the CDR3: TGTGCCAGCAGCTTACGGTTGTGCTACGAGCAGTACTTC. Its protein is CASSLRLCYEQYF.

The chain joins TRBV4-1 to TRBJ1-3; D perhaps matches TRBD1 (5 bases). CDR1 is MGHRA, CDR2 YSYEKL, per germline. Trimming took off 1 base at V and 3 bases at J, with 10 bases between the two ends. This CDR3 is 15 amino acids long. The CDR3 region is CASSQGRVIGNTIYF. The CDR3, as DNA: TGCGCCAGCAGCCAAGGCAGGGTGATTGGAAACACCATATATTTT.

The rearrangement uses TRBV5-1 and TRBJ2-3, with TRBD1 matching over 9 bases. The germline V gene encodes CDR1 SGHRS and CDR2 YFSETQ. The trim removed 0 bases at V and 7 bases at J, leaving 6 bases unmatched. The CDR3 has 15 residues. CDR3 nucleotides: TGCGCCAGCAGCTTGGCCGTCGGACAGGGGCATACGCAGTATTTT. As protein: CASSLAVGQGHTQYF.

This chain links TRBV7-2 with TRBJ2-3, with 12 bases aligning to TRBD2. The CDR3 consists of 16 residues. V trimming: 3 bases; J trimming: 3 bases; junction bases outside the gene matches: 4. Germline values: CDR1 SGHTA, CDR2 FQGNSA. CDR3 DNA: TGTGCCAGCAGCTTCCTAGCGGGGGGGACGACAGATACGCAGTATTTT. Translating gives CASSFLAGGTTDTQYF.

The rearrangement uses TRBV5-3 and TRBJ2-2; D perhaps matches TRBD1 (6 bases). TRBV5-3 is sorted into the ORF group, with uncertain function. The CDR3 length is 16 residues. Trimming pared 2 bases from V and 1 base from J, leaving 12 bases between. DNA of the CDR3: TGTGCCAGAAGCTTCGGACAGAGGATGAACACCGGGGAGCTGTTTTTT. It is translated as CARSFGQRMNTGELFF.

Note on this clone: Different DNA sequences within this sample yield the same CDR3. The chain is built from TRBV20-1 and TRBJ2-7, with D unresolved. V lost 3 bases and J 5 bases, leaving 8 bases between the germline ends. Germline assignment: CDR1 DFQATT and CDR2 SNEGSKA (reference sequence). The CDR3 consists of 11 residues. CDR3 in DNA: TGCAGTGCTAGGTCAGGCCACGAGCAGTACTTC. This translates into CSARSGHEQYF.